This entry describes one TCR beta chain. The antigen remains unidentified. Its ends do not fully match the called genes, so a read error is possible. This sample's RNA came from whole unsorted tissue. The sample is drawn from a study of tumor and adjacent non-tumor tissue in lung cancer. Findings and limits, study-wide: Tumor repertoires had a smaller top 100 clone share than normal lung. Higher tumor TCR diversity was associated with shorter survival.

This CDR3 comprises 12 residues. CDR1 is SGHAT and CDR2 is FQNNGV in the germline V gene. A modified ARM-PCR protocol with three rounds of nested PCR amplified TCRbeta. MiXCR, run by TCRdb on the multiplex PCR reads, gives a single entry per CDR3 protein. The sample records around 86,000 distinct CDR3 sequences, over 60% being singletons. The J gene is TRBJ2-1, the V gene TRBV11-2, with TRBD2 identical over 11 bases. The TCR sequence derives from a woman aged 40-49 years with non-small cell lung cancer. The specimen was lung tumor tissue. The CDR3 is CASSPLAGEGFF. DNA for the CDR3: TGTGCAAGCAGCCCACTAGCGGGAGAGGGGTTCTTC.